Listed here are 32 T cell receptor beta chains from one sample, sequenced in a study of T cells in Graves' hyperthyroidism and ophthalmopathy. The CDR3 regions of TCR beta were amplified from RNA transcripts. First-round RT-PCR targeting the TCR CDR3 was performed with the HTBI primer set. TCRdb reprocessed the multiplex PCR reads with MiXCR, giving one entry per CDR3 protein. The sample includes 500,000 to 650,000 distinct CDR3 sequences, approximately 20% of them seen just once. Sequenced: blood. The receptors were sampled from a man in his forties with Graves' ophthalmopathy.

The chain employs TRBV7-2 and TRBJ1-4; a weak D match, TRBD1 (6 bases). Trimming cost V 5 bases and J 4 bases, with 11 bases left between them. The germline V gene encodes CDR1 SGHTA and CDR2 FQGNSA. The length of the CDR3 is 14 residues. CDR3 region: CASSSGTHNEKLFF. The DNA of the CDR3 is TGTGCCAGCAGCAGCGGGACACATAATGAAAAACTGTTTTTT. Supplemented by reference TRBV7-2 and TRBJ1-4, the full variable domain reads GAGVSQSPSNKVTEKGKDVELRCDPISGHTALYWYRQSLGQGLEFLIYFQGNSAPDKSGLPSDRFSAERTGGSVSTLTIQRTQQEDSAVYLCASSSGTHNEKLFFGSGTQLSVL.

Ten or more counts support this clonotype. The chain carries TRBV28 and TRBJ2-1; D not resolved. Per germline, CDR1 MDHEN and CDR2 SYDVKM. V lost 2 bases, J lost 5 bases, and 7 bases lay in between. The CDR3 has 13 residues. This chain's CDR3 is CASSLTNDNEQFF. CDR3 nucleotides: TGTGCCAGCAGTTTAACCAACGACAATGAGCAGTTCTTC. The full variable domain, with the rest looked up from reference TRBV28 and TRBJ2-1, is DVKVTQSSRYLVKRTGEKVFLECVQDMDHENMFWYRQDPGLGLRLIYFSYDVKMKEKGDIPEGYSVSREKKERFSLILESASTNQTSMYLCASSLTNDNEQFFGPGTRLTVL.

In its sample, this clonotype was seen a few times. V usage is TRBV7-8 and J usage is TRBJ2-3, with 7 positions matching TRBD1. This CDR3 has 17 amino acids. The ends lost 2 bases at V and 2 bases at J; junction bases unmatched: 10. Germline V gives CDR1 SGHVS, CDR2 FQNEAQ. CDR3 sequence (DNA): TGTGCCAGCAGCTTACTCCCCCCAGGGGGTAACACAGATACGCAGTATTTT. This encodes CASSLLPPGGNTDTQYF.

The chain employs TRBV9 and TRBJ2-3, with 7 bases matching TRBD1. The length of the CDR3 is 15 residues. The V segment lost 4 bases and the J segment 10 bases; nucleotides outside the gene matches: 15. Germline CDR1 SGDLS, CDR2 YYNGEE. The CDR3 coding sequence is TGTGCCAGCAGCTTGGGACAGACATCCCCGGGTCCGCAGTATTTT. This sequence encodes CASSLGQTSPGPQYF.

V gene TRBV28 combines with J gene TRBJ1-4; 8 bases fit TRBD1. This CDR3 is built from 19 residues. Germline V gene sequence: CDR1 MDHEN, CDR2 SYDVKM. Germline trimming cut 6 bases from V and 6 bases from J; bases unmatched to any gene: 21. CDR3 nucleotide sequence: TGTGCCAGCAGCGATTCCAGGGGGCTAGGGAGTAGTGTGGATGAAAAACTGTTTTTT. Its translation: CASSDSRGLGSSVDEKLFF.

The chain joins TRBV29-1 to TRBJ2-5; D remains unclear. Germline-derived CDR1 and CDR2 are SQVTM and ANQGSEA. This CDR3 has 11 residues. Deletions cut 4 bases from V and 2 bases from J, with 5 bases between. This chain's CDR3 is CSVGGQETQYF. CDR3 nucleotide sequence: TGCAGCGTTGGAGGTCAAGAGACCCAGTACTTC.

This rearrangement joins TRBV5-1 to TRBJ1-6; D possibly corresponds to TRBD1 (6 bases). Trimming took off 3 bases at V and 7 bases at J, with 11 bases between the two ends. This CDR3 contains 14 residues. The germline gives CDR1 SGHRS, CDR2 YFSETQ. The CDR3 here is CASSSGAGNSPLHF. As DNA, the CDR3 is TGCGCCAGCAGCTCGGGGGCGGGAAATTCACCCCTCCACTTT.

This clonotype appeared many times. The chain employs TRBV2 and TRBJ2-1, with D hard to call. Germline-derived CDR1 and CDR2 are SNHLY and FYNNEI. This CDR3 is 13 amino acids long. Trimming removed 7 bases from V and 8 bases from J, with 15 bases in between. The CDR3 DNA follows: TGTGCCAGCAACCCTTTTTTCTCGGATGAGCAGTTCTTC. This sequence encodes CASNPFFSDEQFF.

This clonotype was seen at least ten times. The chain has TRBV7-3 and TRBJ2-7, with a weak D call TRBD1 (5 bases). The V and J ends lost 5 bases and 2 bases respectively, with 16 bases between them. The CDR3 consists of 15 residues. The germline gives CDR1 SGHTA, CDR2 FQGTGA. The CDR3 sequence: CASSAPLQDTYEQYF. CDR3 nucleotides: TGTGCCAGCAGCGCTCCCTTACAGGACACCTACGAGCAGTACTTC. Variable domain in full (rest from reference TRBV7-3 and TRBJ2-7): GAGVSQTPSNKVTEKGKYVELRCDPISGHTALYWYRQSLGQGPEFLIYFQGTGAADDSGLPNDRFFAVRPEGSVSTLKIQRTERGDSAVYLCASSAPLQDTYEQYFGPGTRLTVT.

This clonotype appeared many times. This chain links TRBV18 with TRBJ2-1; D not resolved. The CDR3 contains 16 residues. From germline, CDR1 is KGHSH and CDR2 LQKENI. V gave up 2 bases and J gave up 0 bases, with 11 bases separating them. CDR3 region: CASSPRAPGSYNEQFF. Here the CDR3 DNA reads TGTGCCAGCTCACCAAGGGCCCCGGGCTCCTACAATGAGCAGTTCTTC.

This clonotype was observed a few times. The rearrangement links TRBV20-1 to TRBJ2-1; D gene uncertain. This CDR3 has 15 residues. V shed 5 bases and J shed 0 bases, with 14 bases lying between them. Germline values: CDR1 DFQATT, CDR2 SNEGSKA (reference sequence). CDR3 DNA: TGCAGTGCTCGAGCTGGCGGAGTCTCCTACAATGAGCAGTTCTTC. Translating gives CSARAGGVSYNEQFF.

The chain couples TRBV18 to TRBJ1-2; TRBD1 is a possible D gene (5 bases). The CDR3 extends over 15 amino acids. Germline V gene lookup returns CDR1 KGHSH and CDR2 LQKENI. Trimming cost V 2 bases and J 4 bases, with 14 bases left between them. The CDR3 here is CASSPGVGAAYGYTF. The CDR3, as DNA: TGTGCCAGCTCACCAGGGGTTGGGGCTGCCTATGGCTACACCTTC.

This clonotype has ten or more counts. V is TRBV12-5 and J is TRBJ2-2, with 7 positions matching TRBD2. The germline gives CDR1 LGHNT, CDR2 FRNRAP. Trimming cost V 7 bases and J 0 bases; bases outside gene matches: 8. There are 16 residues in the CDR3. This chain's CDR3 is CASALLGGANTGELFF. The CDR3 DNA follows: TGTGCTAGTGCCTTGTTGGGAGGGGCGAACACCGGGGAGCTGTTTTTT. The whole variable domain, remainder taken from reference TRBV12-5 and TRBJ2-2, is DARVTQTPRHKVTEMGQEVTMRCQPILGHNTVFWYRQTMMQGLELLAYFRNRAPLDDSGMPKDRFSAEMPDATLATLKIQPSEPRDSAVYFCASALLGGANTGELFFGEGSRLTVL.

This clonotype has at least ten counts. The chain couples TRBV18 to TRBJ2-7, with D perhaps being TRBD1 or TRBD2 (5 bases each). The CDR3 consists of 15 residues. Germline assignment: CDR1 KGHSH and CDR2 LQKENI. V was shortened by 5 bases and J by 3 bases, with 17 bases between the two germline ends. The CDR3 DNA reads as TGTGCCAGCTCAGGGGGTCGAGGGGAGAGCTACGAGCAGTACTTC. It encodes CASSGGRGESYEQYF. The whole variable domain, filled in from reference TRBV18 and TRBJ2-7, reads NAGVMQNPRHLVRRRGQEARLRCSPMKGHSHVYWYRQLPEEGLKFMVYLQKENIIDESGMPKERFSAEFPKEGPSILRIQQVVRGDSAAYFCASSGGRGESYEQYFGPGTRLTVT.

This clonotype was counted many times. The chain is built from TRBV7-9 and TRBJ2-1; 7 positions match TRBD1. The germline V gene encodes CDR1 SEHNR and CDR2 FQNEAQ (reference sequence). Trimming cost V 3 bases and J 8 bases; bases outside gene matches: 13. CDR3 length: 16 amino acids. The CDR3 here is CASSFHHRQGGYEQFF. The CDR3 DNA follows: TGTGCCAGCAGCTTCCACCACCGACAGGGTGGTTATGAGCAGTTCTTC.

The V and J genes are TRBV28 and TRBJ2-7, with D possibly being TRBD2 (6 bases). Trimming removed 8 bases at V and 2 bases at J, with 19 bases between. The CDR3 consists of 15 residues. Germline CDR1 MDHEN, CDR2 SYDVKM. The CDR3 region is CASGGAAGFTYEQYF. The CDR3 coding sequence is TGTGCCAGCGGTGGGGCAGCGGGCTTTACCTACGAGCAGTACTTC.

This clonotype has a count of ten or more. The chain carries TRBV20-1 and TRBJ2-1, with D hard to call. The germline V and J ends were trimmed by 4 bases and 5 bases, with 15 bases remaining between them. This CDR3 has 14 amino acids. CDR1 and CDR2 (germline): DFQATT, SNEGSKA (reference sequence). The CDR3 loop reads CSANGLQWNNEQFF. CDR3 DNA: TGCAGTGCTAACGGCCTACAGTGGAACAATGAGCAGTTCTTC.

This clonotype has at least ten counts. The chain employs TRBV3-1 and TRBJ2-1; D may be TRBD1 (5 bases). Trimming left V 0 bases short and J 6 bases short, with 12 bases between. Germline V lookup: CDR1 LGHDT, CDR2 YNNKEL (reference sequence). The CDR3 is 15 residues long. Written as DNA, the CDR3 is TGTGCCAGCAGCCAAGAAGGGGCTACTCGCAATGAGCAGTTCTTC. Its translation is CASSQEGATRNEQFF.

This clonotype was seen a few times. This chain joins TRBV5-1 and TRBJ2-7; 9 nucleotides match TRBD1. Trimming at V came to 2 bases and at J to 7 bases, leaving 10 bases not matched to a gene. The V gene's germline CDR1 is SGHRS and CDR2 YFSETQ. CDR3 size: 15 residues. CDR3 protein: CASSFQGQGSREQYF. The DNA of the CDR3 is TGCGCCAGCAGCTTTCAGGGACAGGGATCGCGGGAGCAGTACTTC.

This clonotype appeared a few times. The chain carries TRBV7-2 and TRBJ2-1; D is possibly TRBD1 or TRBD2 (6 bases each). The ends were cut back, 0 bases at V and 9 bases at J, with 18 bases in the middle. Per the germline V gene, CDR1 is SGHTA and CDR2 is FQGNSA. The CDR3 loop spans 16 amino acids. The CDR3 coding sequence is TGTGCCAGCAGCTTAGCGGGGGGCGCGATTAAGGCTGAGCAGTTCTTC. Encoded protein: CASSLAGGAIKAEQFF.

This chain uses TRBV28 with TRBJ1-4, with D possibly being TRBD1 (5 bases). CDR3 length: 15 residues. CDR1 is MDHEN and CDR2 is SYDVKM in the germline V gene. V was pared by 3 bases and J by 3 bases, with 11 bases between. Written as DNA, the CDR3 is TGTGCCAGCAGTTTGTATAGGGGAGCTAATGAAAAACTGTTTTTT. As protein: CASSLYRGANEKLFF.

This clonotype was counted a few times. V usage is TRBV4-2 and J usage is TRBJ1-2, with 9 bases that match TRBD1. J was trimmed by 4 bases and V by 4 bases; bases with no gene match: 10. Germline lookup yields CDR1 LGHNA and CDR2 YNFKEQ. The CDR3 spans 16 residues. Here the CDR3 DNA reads TGTGCCAGCAGCCCTAATACAGGGGGCGTAGGCTATGGCTACACCTTC. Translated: CASSPNTGGVGYGYTF.

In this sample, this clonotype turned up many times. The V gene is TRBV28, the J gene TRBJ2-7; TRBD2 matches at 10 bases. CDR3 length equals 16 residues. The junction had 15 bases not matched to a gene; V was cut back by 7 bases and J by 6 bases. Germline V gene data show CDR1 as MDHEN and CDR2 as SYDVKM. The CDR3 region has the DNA TGTGCCAGCAATTCCCTGGGAACTAGCGGGATTGGCGAGCAGTACTTC. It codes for CASNSLGTSGIGEQYF.

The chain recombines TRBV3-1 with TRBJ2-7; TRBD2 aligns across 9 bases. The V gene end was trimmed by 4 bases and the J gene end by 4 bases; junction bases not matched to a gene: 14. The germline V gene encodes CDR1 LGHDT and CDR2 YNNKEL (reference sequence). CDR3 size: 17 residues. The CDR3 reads CASSPRFAGGALYEQYF. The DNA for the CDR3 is TGTGCCAGCAGCCCTCGTTTTGCGGGGGGGGCTCTATACGAGCAGTACTTC.

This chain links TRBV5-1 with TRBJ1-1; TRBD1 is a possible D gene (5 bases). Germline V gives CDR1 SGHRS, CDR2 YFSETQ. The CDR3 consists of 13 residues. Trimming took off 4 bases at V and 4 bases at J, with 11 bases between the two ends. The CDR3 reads CASSPGTITEAFF. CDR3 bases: TGCGCCAGCAGCCCCGGGACGATCACTGAAGCTTTCTTT.

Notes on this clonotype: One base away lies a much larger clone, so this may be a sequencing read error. CDR3: CGSNRGGNTGELFF. The CDR3 DNA follows: TGTGGCAGCAATCGGGGGGGGAACACCGGGGAGCTGTTTTTT. The rearrangement links TRBV2 to TRBJ2-2; 8 bases fit TRBD2. CDR3 length: 14 residues. CDR1 and CDR2 (germline): SNHLY, FYNNEI.

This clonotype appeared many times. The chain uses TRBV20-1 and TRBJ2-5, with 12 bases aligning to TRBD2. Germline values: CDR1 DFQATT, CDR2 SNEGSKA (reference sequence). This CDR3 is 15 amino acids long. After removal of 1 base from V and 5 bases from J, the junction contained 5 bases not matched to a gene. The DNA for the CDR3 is TGCAGTGCTAGAGCCCTAGCGGGGGGGCTCGAGACCCAGTACTTC. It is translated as CSARALAGGLETQYF.

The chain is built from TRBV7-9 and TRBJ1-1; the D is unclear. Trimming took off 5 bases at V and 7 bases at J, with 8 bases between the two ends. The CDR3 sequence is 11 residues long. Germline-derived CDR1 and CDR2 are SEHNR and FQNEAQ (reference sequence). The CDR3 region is CASSGPLEAFF. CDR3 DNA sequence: TGTGCCAGCAGCGGGCCTCTTGAAGCTTTCTTT.

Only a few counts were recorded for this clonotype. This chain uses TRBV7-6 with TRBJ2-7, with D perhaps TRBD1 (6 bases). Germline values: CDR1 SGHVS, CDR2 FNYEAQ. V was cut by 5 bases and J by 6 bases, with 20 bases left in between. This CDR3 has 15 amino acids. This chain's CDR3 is CASSPGQPPLSEQYF. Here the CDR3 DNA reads TGTGCCAGCAGCCCTGGACAGCCGCCCTTGTCCGAGCAGTACTTC. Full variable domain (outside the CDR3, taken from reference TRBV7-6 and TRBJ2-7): GAGVSQSPRYKVTKRGQDVALRCDPISGHVSLYWYRQALGQGPEFLTYFNYEAQQDKSGLPNDRFSAERPEGSISTLTIQRTEQRDSAMYRCASSPGQPPLSEQYFGPGTRLTVT.

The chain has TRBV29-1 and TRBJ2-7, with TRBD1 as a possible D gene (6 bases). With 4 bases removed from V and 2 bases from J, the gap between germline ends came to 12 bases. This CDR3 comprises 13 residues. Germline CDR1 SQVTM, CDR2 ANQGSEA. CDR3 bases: TGCAGCGTTGGGGGGCAGTTTACCTACGAGCAGTACTTC. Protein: CSVGGQFTYEQYF.

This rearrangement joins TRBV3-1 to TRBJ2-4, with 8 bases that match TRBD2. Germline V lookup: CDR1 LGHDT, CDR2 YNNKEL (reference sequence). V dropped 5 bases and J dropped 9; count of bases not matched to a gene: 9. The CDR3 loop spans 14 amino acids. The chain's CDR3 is CASSLMSGRGIQYF. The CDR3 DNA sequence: TGTGCCAGCAGCTTAATGAGCGGGAGAGGCATTCAGTACTTC.

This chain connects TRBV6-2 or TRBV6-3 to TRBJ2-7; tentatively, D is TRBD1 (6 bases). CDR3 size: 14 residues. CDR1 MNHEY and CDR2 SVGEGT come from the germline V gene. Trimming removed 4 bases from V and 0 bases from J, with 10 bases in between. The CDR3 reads CASSFRGGSYEQYF. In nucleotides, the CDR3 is TGTGCCAGCAGTTTCAGGGGTGGCTCCTACGAGCAGTACTTC.